Shown below are 5 T cell receptor beta chains from a single sample sequenced in a study of T-cell memory formation after mild COVID-19. MiXCR, applied by TCRdb to the 5' RACE reads, yields one record per CDR3 protein. The sample carries about 340,000 distinct CDR3 sequences, 15% to 20% recorded once. Sequenced input: PBMCs or a T cell subset sorted from them (not recorded which). The receptors originated from a man aged 18-30 years who had mild COVID-19 (a few samples of this study predate the infection). Cell type and time point are not known.

The V gene is TRBV20-1, the J gene TRBJ2-7, with D possibly being TRBD1 (6 bases). Germline V gene lookup returns CDR1 DFQATT and CDR2 SNEGSKA (reference sequence). V gave up 4 bases and J gave up 4 bases, with 11 bases separating them. The CDR3 extends over 12 amino acids. The CDR3 sequence is CSATAGQYEQYV. The CDR3 bases are TGCAGTGCTACCGCCGGACAGTACGAGCAGTACGTC.

This clonotype has only a few counts. This chain links TRBV6-2 or TRBV6-3 with TRBJ2-1, with D maybe TRBD2 (6 bases). The CDR3 spans 16 residues. V was shortened by 4 bases and J by 3 bases, with 16 bases between the two germline ends. CDR1 and CDR2 (germline): MNHEY, SVGEGT. CDR3 amino acids: CASSWGSGGLYNEQFF. In DNA form, the CDR3 reads TGTGCCAGCAGTTGGGGATCCGGGGGACTCTACAATGAGCAGTTCTTC.

In its sample, this clonotype was seen a few times. J is TRBJ1-1 and V is TRBV5-1; D not resolved. The V end was cut by 0 bases, the J end by 2 bases, with 8 bases between. The CDR3 is 14 amino acids. The V gene's germline CDR1 is SGHRS and CDR2 YFSETQ. CDR3 sequence: CASSLVPANTEAFF. The CDR3 DNA reads as TGCGCCAGCAGCTTGGTCCCAGCCAACACTGAAGCTTTCTTT.

This clonotype was counted a few times. The V gene is TRBV7-2, the J gene TRBJ2-5, with TRBD1 identical over 7 bases. The CDR3 covers 17 residues. V dropped 5 bases and J dropped 2; count of bases not matched to a gene: 14. CDR1 SGHTA and CDR2 FQGNSA come from the germline V gene. In DNA, the CDR3 is TGTGCCAGCAGCCCCCGATCCGGGACAGTTTATCAAGAGACCCAGTACTTC. As protein: CASSPRSGTVYQETQYF.

The chain uses TRBV5-1 and TRBJ2-3; 7 bases map to TRBD1. Germline V gene sequence: CDR1 SGHRS, CDR2 YFSETQ. This CDR3 contains 15 residues. The trim removed 0 bases at V and 4 bases at J, leaving 5 bases unmatched. CDR3 in DNA: TGCGCCAGCAGCTTGGTAGCCAGGGGGTCAGATACGCAGTATTTT. This gives the protein CASSLVARGSDTQYF.